The source of this TCR beta chain is a study of post-analysis software for immune sequencing data. Across the study: As for disease course, relapsing-remitting, secondary progressive and progressive-relapsing multiple sclerosis were all included. Regarding the study as a whole: Those with multiple sclerosis, the patient group, showed significantly lower normalized Chao1 diversity than controls.

Unique molecular identifiers were built into the TCR beta cDNA libraries. TCRdb reanalysed the PCR reads using MiXCR and keeps one entry per CDR3 protein. The sample lists about 820,000 distinct CDR3 sequences, roughly half occurring once. This clonotype has just a few counts. The antigen remains undetermined. Sequences were obtained from blood. The clonotype originates from a girl aged 5-17 years with multiple sclerosis.

The CDR3 DNA reads TGCGCCAGCAGCCAAGATCAGGGAGCGGGGTGGGATTCATTCACAGATACGCAGTATTTT. Residues: CASSQDQGAGWDSFTDTQYF. The chain employs TRBV4-1 and TRBJ2-3, with 7 bases lining up with TRBD2. The CDR3 spans 20 residues. V lost 0 bases to trimming and J lost 2 bases; unmatched junction nucleotides: 17. CDR1 MGHRA and CDR2 YSYEKL come from the germline V gene.